A single sample gave rise to the 26 T cell receptor beta chains below, sequenced in a study of blood T cell repertoires in COVID-19. Assay used: immunoSEQ multiplex PCR; TCRdb lists only in-frame clones, some missing. Here the sample spans some 130,000 clones, less than 90% being singletons. Sample: PBMCs or T cells enriched from blood (not recorded which). These receptors all stem from a man younger than 40 who had recovered from COVID-19.

The genes are TRBV20-1 and TRBJ1-6; D perhaps matches TRBD1 (5 bases). The CDR3 loop spans 13 amino acids. Looked up from germline, CDR1 is DFQATT and CDR2 is SNEGSKA (reference sequence). Trimming left V 5 bases short and J 6 bases short, with 11 bases between. CDR3 bases: TGCAGTGCTCGTGACAGTTCTAATTCACCCCTCCACTTT. The encoded protein is CSARDSSNSPLHF.

This clone has only a few counts. The chain has TRBV3-1 (or the pseudogene TRBV3-2) and TRBJ2-5; D may be TRBD1 (7 bases). The V gene lost 2 bases and the J gene lost 5 bases, with 12 bases spanning the gap. Per the germline V gene, CDR1 is LGHDT and CDR2 is YNNKEL (reference sequence). The length of the CDR3 is 14 residues. The CDR3 is CASSQQTGRETQYF. The CDR3 DNA sequence: TGTGCCAGCAGCCAACAGACAGGGAGGGAGACCCAGTACTTC.

This chain connects TRBV15 to TRBJ1-1; perhaps TRBD1 as D (5 bases). V was cut by 3 bases and J by 2 bases, with 16 bases left in between. Germline V lookup: CDR1 LNHNV, CDR2 YYDKDF (reference sequence). The CDR3 covers 16 residues. CDR3 DNA sequence: TGTGCCACCAGCAGGCGGGGCGGGGCCCTCAACACTGAAGCTTTCTTT. Its translation: CATSRRGGALNTEAFF.

With respect to this clone: The germline gene is not matched at one end of the junction; a read error may be the cause. This rearrangement joins TRBV5-3 to TRBJ2-7; TRBD2 matches at 7 bases. TRBV5-3 is sorted into the ORF group, with uncertain function. The CDR3 is made up of 14 amino acids. The CDR3 nucleotides are TGTGTCAGAAGCTTGCCACGCGGGGGTCGGGAGCAGTACTTC. As protein: CVRSLPRGGREQYF.

The chain uses TRBV21-1 and TRBJ1-1. TRBV21-1 represents a pseudogene. The length of the CDR3 is 16 residues. In DNA, the CDR3 is TGTGCCAGCAGCAAAATCGGCGGGGGGACAGAGACTGAAGCTTTCTTT. It yields the protein CASSKIGGGTETEAFF.

J is TRBJ2-7 and V is TRBV5-6; D might be TRBD2 (5 bases). The CDR3 extends over 14 amino acids. Between the trimmed V and J ends, which lost 4 bases and 2 bases, there was a span of 13 bases. Germline lookup yields CDR1 SGHDT and CDR2 YYEEEE. The CDR3 coding sequence is TGTGCCAGCAGCCCCGCCGGGGTTCCCTACGAGCAGTACTTC. As protein: CASSPAGVPYEQYF.

The V and J genes are TRBV2 and TRBJ2-1; 9 bases are shared with TRBD2. The CDR3 is 16 residues long. Germline V gene lookup returns CDR1 SNHLY and CDR2 FYNNEI. V gave up 4 bases and J gave up 3 bases; unmatched junction bases: 7. CDR3 coding DNA: TGTGCCAGCAGTGGTTTAGCGGGAGTGGGCTACAATGAGCAGTTCTTC. This gives the protein CASSGLAGVGYNEQFF.

V is TRBV23-1 and J is TRBJ2-2; 11 bases line up with TRBD2. TRBV23-1 is annotated as an ORF whose role is uncertain. Losses at the gene ends were 7 bases for V and 6 bases for J; bases not matched to a gene: 10. This CDR3 has 16 residues. In DNA, the CDR3 is TGCGCCAGCATGCAAGGAACTAGCGGGAGCGCCGGGGAGCTGTTTTTT. Translated, it gives CASMQGTSGSAGELFF.

V usage is TRBV15 and J usage is TRBJ2-5; the match to TRBD1 covers 7 bases. Germline CDR1 and CDR2: LNHNV and YYDKDF (reference sequence). The CDR3 runs 13 residues. The J segment lost 8 bases and the V segment lost 4 bases, leaving 7 bases of the junction unmatched. The CDR3 protein is CATSTRRQGTQYF. The DNA for the CDR3 is TGTGCCACCAGCACCCGCCGACAGGGAACCCAGTACTTC. The full variable domain, completed using reference TRBV15 and TRBJ2-5, is DAMVIQNPRYQVTQFGKPVTLSCSQTLNHNVMYWYQQKSSQAPKLLFHYYDKDFNNEADTPDNFQSRRPNTSFCFLDIRSPGLGDTAMYLCATSTRRQGTQYFGPGTRLLVL.

The chain combines TRBV5-1 with TRBJ2-5; tentatively, D is TRBD1 (6 bases). The CDR3 spans 16 residues. V gave up 1 base and J gave up 5 bases, with 18 bases separating them. Germline V gene lookup returns CDR1 SGHRS and CDR2 YFSETQ. CDR3 loop: CASSLTFSTGVETQYF. The CDR3 coding sequence is TGCGCCAGCAGCTTGACCTTTTCGACAGGTGTGGAGACCCAGTACTTC.

The V call is TRBV12-5, the J call TRBJ2-2; 9 bases map to TRBD2. V shed 6 bases and J 7 bases; nucleotides not matched to a gene: 15. The CDR3 has 17 residues. Germline CDR1 LGHNT, CDR2 FRNRAP. CDR3 bases: TGTGCTAGTGGCCCGGAGGCTAGCGGGGTTTATGGCGGGGAGCTGTTTTTT. It translates to CASGPEASGVYGGELFF.

V usage is TRBV13 and J usage is TRBJ1-3, with D perhaps TRBD1 (5 bases). The V end lost 5 bases, the J end lost 2 bases, and 16 bases lay between the germline ends. Germline-derived CDR1 and CDR2 are PRHDT and FYEKMQ (reference sequence). This CDR3 contains 16 residues. The CDR3 loop reads CASSPGSGFTGNTIYF. In nucleotides, the CDR3 is TGTGCCAGCAGCCCCGGATCAGGGTTTACTGGAAACACCATATATTTT.

This clone was seen many times. The chain joins TRBV28 to TRBJ2-7, with 9 bases fitting TRBD1. The germline V gene encodes CDR1 MDHEN and CDR2 SYDVKM. Losses at the gene ends were 6 bases for V and 3 bases for J; bases not matched to a gene: 6. The CDR3 extends over 14 amino acids. The CDR3 spells CASRPATGGYEQYF. As DNA, the CDR3 is TGTGCCAGCAGGCCCGCGACAGGGGGCTACGAGCAGTACTTC. The entire variable domain, with the rest obtained from reference TRBV28 and TRBJ2-7, is as follows: DVKVTQSSRYLVKRTGEKVFLECVQDMDHENMFWYRQDPGLGLRLIYFSYDVKMKEKGDIPEGYSVSREKKERFSLILESASTNQTSMYLCASRPATGGYEQYFGPGTRLTVT.

In its sample, this clone was seen once. In the same sample, other DNA sequences code for this CDR3. J is TRBJ2-5 and V is TRBV18, with D tentatively TRBD2 (5 bases). Germline CDR1 and CDR2: KGHSH and LQKENI. The CDR3 loop spans 13 amino acids. The V and J ends lost 2 bases and 1 base respectively, with 5 bases between them. CDR3 nucleotides: TGTGCCAGCTCACCAGGGAGCCAAGAGACCCAGTACTTC. Translation: CASSPGSQETQYF. Supplemented by reference TRBV18 and TRBJ2-5, the full variable domain reads NAGVMQNPRHLVRRRGQEARLRCSPMKGHSHVYWYRQLPEEGLKFMVYLQKENIIDESGMPKERFSAEFPKEGPSILRIQQVVRGDSAAYFCASSPGSQETQYFGPGTRLLVL.

V usage is TRBV7-3 and J usage is TRBJ1-1, with a tentative D call TRBD1 (6 bases). V shed 3 bases and J shed 5 bases, with 13 bases lying between them. The germline gives CDR1 SGHTA, CDR2 FQGTGA. The CDR3 loop spans 14 amino acids. The CDR3 coding sequence is TGTGCCAGCAGCTTCGGGGGGGCTGGAACTGAAGCTTTCTTT. Amino acids: CASSFGGAGTEAFF.

The chain links TRBV7-9 to TRBJ2-7; D is possibly TRBD2 (5 bases). V was clipped by 4 bases and J by 10 bases, with 11 bases between them. The CDR3 has 11 amino acids. Germline lookup yields CDR1 SEHNR and CDR2 FQNEAQ (reference sequence). CDR3 protein: CASSSVGDQYF. CDR3 DNA: TGTGCCAGCAGCTCGGTCGGGGATCAGTACTTC.

The chain recombines TRBV24-1 with TRBJ2-1; TRBD1 is a possible D gene (5 bases). V was cut by 4 bases and J by 7 bases, with 10 bases left in between. The CDR3 is made up of 13 amino acids. Germline CDR1 and CDR2: KGHDR and SFDVKD. The DNA of the CDR3 is TGTGCCACCAGTGACTCCGACAGAAATGAGCAGTTCTTC. Protein product: CATSDSDRNEQFF.

V gene TRBV4-1 combines with J gene TRBJ2-5; a possible D gene is TRBD2 (5 bases). Per the germline V gene, CDR1 is MGHRA and CDR2 is YSYEKL. This CDR3 is 14 amino acids long. Trimming took off 0 bases at V and 3 bases at J, with 8 bases between the two ends. CDR3 loop: CASSQDVGEETQYF. The CDR3 DNA is TGCGCCAGCAGCCAAGATGTGGGAGAAGAGACCCAGTACTTC.

The DNA of the CDR3 is TGTGCCAGCAGGGGGGGAGTCGGCTATGGCTACACCTTC. As protein: CASRGGVGYGYTF. This rearrangement joins TRBV6-5 to TRBJ1-2; a weak D match, TRBD1 (5 bases). V lost 6 bases and J lost 4, with 12 bases in between. This CDR3 is built from 13 residues. Germline V gene lookup returns CDR1 MNHEY and CDR2 SVGAGI.

As DNA, the CDR3 is TGTGCCAGCAGCCCCCGGGAAACAGATACGCAGTATTTT. It is translated as CASSPRETDTQYF. V and J are TRBV6-6 and TRBJ2-3, with D tentatively TRBD2 (5 bases). The ends were cut back, 6 bases at V and 3 bases at J, with 10 bases in the middle. There are 13 residues in the CDR3. The germline gives CDR1 MNHNY, CDR2 SVGAGI (reference sequence).

This chain links TRBV2 with TRBJ2-4, with D tentatively TRBD2 (6 bases). Trimming removed 8 bases at V and 7 bases at J, with 15 bases between. Germline-derived CDR1 and CDR2 are SNHLY and FYNNEI. The CDR3 has 13 residues. For the CDR3, the DNA is TGTGCCAGCGGGGACGGGGGAAAGAACATTCAGTACTTC. Its translation: CASGDGGKNIQYF.

The chain employs TRBV18 and TRBJ2-5; 7 positions agree with TRBD1. The junction had 1 base not matched to a gene; V was cut back by 9 bases and J by 3 bases. In germline, CDR1 is KGHSH, CDR2 LQKENI. This CDR3 has 11 amino acids. CDR3 DNA sequence: TGTGCCAGTGGACAGGAAGAGACCCAGTACTTC. It encodes CASGQEETQYF.

This chain links TRBV19 with TRBJ1-6; 7 bases match TRBD1. Germline trimming cut 1 base from V and 3 bases from J; bases unmatched to any gene: 3. This CDR3 is 16 amino acids long. Looked up from germline, CDR1 is LNHDA and CDR2 is SQIVND (reference sequence). The CDR3 sequence is CASSIGGGGYNSPLHF. CDR3 nucleotide sequence: TGTGCCAGTAGTATAGGAGGGGGCGGCTATAATTCACCCCTCCACTTT.

The chain has TRBV12-3 or TRBV12-4 and TRBJ2-7; TRBD2 matches at 7 bases. The trim removed 6 bases at V and 3 bases at J, leaving 5 bases unmatched. This CDR3 contains 13 residues. CDR3 sequence (DNA): TGTGCCAGCAGGCGGGAGTCCCTCTACGAGCAGTACTTC. Its protein product is CASRRESLYEQYF.

This sequence joins TRBV7-8 and TRBJ2-3, with TRBD2 identical over 7 bases. Germline V gives CDR1 SGHVS, CDR2 FQNEAQ. Germline trimming cut 4 bases from V and 2 bases from J; bases unmatched to any gene: 9. This CDR3 is built from 16 residues. The CDR3 DNA is TGTGCCAGCAGCTACGACCCGGGACTAACCACAGATACGCAGTATTTT. This gives the protein CASSYDPGLTTDTQYF.

The CDR3 sequence: CASSLDSGRGGNTIYF. CDR3 coding DNA: TGTGCCAGCAGCTTAGACTCAGGCAGGGGAGGAAACACCATATATTTT. The chain carries TRBV9 and TRBJ1-3, with D maybe TRBD1 (6 bases). The germline V gene has CDR1 SGDLS and CDR2 YYNGEE. Trimming took off 4 bases at V and 4 bases at J, with 18 bases between the two ends. The CDR3 covers 16 residues. The whole variable domain, filled in from reference TRBV9 and TRBJ1-3, reads DSGVTQTPKHLITATGQRVTLRCSPRSGDLSVYWYQQSLDQGLQFLIQYYNGEERAKGNILERFSAQQFPDLHSELNLSSLELGDSALYFCASSLDSGRGGNTIYFGEGSWLTVV.